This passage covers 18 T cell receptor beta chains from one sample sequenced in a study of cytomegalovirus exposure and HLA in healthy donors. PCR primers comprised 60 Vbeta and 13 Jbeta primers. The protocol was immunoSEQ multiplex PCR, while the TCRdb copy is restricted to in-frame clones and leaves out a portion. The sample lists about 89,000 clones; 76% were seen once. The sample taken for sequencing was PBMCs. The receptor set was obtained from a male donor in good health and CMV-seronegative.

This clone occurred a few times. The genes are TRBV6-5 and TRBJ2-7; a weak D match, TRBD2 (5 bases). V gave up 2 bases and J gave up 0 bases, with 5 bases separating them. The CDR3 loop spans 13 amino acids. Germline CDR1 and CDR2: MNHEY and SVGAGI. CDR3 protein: CASSYRDSYEQYF. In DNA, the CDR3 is TGTGCCAGCAGTTACCGGGACTCCTACGAGCAGTACTTC.

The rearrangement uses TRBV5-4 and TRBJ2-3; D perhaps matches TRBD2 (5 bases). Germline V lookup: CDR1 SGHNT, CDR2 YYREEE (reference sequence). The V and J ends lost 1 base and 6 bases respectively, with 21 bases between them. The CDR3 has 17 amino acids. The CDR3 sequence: CASSLNGGQQTADTQYF. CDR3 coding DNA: TGTGCCAGCAGCTTGAATGGAGGTCAACAAACCGCCGATACGCAGTATTTT.

CDR3 coding DNA: TGTGCCAGTAGTATACTGGCGGGACGGAAAATCTCTGGAAACACCATATATTTT. Translating it yields CASSILAGRKISGNTIYF. The chain combines TRBV19 with TRBJ1-3, with D tentatively TRBD1 (5 bases). Germline values: CDR1 LNHDA, CDR2 SQIVND (reference sequence). This CDR3 is 18 amino acids long. The V end was cut by 2 bases, the J end by 0 bases, with 17 bases between.

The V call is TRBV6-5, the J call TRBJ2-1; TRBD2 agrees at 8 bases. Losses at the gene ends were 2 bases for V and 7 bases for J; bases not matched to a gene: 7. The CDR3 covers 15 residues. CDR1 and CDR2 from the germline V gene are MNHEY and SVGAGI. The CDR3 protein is CASSYAGRAGNEQFF. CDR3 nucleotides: TGTGCCAGCAGTTACGCCGGGAGGGCCGGTAATGAGCAGTTCTTC.

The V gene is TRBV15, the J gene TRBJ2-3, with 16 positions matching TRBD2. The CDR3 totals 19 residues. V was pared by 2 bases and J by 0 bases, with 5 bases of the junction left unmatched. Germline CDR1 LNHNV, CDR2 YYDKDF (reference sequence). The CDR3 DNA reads TGTGCCACCAGCAGACCTCCGGGACTAGCGGGGGGGAGCACAGATACGCAGTATTTT. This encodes CATSRPPGLAGGSTDTQYF.

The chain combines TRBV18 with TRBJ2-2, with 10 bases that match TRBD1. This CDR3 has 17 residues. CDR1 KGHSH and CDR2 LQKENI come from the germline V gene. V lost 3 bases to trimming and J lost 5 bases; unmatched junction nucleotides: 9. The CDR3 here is CASSPKTGTGVTGELFF. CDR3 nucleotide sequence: TGTGCCAGCTCACCTAAGACCGGGACAGGGGTAACCGGGGAGCTGTTTTTT.

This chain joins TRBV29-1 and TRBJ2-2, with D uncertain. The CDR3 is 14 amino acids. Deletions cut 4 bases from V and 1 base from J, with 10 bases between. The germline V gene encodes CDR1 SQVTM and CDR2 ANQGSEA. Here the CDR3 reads CSVVATGNTGELFF. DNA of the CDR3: TGCAGCGTTGTTGCGACGGGGAACACCGGGGAGCTGTTTTTT.

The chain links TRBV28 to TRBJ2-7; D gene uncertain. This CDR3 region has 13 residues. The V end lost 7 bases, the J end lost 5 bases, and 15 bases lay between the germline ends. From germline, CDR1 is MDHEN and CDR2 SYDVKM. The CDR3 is CASNRRGADEQYF. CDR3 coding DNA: TGTGCCAGCAACCGACGCGGCGCCGACGAGCAGTACTTC.

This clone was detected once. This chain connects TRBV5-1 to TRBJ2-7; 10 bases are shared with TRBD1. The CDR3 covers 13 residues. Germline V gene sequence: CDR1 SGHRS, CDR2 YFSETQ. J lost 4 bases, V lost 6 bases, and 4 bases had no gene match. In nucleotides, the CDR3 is TGCGCCAGCACTCCGGGACAGGGGTACGAGCAGTACTTC. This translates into CASTPGQGYEQYF.

The CDR3 protein is CASSLFGTGNQPQHF. In DNA form, the CDR3 reads TGTGCCAGCAGTTTATTCGGGACAGGCAATCAGCCCCAGCATTTT. This rearrangement joins TRBV27 to TRBJ1-5; 7 nucleotides agree with TRBD1. The CDR3 consists of 15 residues. In germline, CDR1 is MNHEY, CDR2 SMNVEV (reference sequence). The V gene end was trimmed by 1 base and the J gene end by 2 bases; junction bases not matched to a gene: 2.

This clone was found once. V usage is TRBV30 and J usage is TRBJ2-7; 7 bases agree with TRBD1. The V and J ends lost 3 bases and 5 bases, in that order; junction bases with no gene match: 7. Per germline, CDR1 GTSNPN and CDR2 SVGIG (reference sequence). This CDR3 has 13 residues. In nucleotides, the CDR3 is TGTGCCTGGAGGAGACAGGGTGAGCACGAGCAGTACTTC. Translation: CAWRRQGEHEQYF.

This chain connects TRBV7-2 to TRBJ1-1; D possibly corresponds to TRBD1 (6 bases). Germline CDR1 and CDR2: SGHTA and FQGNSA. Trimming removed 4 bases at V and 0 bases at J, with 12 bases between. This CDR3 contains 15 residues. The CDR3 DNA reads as TGTGCCAGCAGCTACCGCGGGGGCATGAACACTGAAGCTTTCTTT. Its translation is CASSYRGGMNTEAFF.

CDR3 DNA sequence: TGTGCCTGGAGTAGATGGGAGAATGAAAAACTGTTTTTT. Translated, it gives CAWSRWENEKLFF. This chain connects TRBV30 to TRBJ1-4; D gene unclear. Germline V gene lookup returns CDR1 GTSNPN and CDR2 SVGIG (reference sequence). This CDR3 region has 13 residues. V lost 2 bases and J 5 bases, leaving 9 bases between the germline ends. Full variable domain (missing parts from reference TRBV30 and TRBJ1-4): SQTIHQWPATLVQPVGSPLSLECTVEGTSNPNLYWYRQAAGRGLQLLFYSVGIGQISSEVPQNLSASRPQDRQFILSSKKLLLSDSGFYLCAWSRWENEKLFFGSGTQLSVL.

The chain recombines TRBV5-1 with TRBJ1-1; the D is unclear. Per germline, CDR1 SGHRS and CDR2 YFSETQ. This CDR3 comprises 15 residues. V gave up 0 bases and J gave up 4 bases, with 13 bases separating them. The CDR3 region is CASSLDQVARTEAFF. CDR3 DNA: TGCGCCAGCAGCTTGGATCAGGTGGCTCGCACTGAAGCTTTCTTT.

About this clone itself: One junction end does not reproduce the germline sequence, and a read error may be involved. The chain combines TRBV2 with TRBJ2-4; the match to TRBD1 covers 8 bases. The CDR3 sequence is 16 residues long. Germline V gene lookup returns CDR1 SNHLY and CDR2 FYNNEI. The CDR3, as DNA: TGTGCCAGCAGTGGTACAGGGGGGATAGCCAAAAACAGTCAGTACTTC. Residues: CASSGTGGIAKNSQYF.

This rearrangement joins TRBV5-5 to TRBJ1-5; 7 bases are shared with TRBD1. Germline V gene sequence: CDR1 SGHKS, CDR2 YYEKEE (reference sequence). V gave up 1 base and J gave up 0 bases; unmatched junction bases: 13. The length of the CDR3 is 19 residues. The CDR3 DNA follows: TGTGCCAGCAGCTTGATGGGGACAGCTACCGCCTTTAGCAATCAGCCCCAGCATTTT. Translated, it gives CASSLMGTATAFSNQPQHF.

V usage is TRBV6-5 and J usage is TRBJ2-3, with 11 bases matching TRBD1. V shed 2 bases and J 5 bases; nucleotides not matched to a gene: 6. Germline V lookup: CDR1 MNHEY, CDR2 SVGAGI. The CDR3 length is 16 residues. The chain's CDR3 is CASSYDPGTGGDTQYF. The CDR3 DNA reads TGTGCCAGCAGTTACGACCCCGGGACAGGGGGAGATACGCAGTATTTT.

CDR3 DNA sequence: TGTGCCAGTAGTATAGCCGGGGGGTCCCACAATCAGCCCCAGCATTTT. Protein: CASSIAGGSHNQPQHF. V is TRBV19 and J is TRBJ1-5; TRBD1 might be the D (5 bases). The germline V gene has CDR1 LNHDA and CDR2 SQIVND (reference sequence). This CDR3 has 16 residues. V gave up 1 base and J gave up 3 bases, with 13 bases separating them.